Listed below are T cell receptor beta chains from one sample, sequenced in a study of blood T cell repertoires in COVID-19. TCRdb keeps only in-frame clones here, not all; method: immunoSEQ multiplex PCR. The sample lists about 36,000 clones; around four fifths were seen once. The specimen was peripheral blood. The receptors originated from a man aged 55 to 70 with COVID-19, enrolled during active disease. Each CDR3 is given with its conserved first and last residue. D genes are given only for firm matches. Size is omitted from some rows. Given values are once, few, many or a class for expanded clones.

clone_size: .; d_call: .; v_call: TRBV3-1/TRBV3-2; cdr3_length: 14; j_call: TRBJ2-2; cdr3_nt: TGTGCCAGCAGCCAAGATTGGGGGCAGGGGGAGCTGTTTTTT; cdr3_aa: CASSQDWGQGELFF
clone_size: .; d_call: TRBD1; v_call: TRBV27; cdr3_length: 16; j_call: TRBJ2-1; cdr3_nt: TGTGCCAGCAGTTACATCGCTAGACAGGGGTGGAATGAGCAGTTCTTC; cdr3_aa: CASSYIARQGWNEQFF
clone_size: .; d_call: .; v_call: TRBV28; cdr3_length: 13; j_call: TRBJ1-2; cdr3_nt: TGTGCCAGCAGTCGGTTCGCGAACTATGGCTACACCTTC; cdr3_aa: CASSRFANYGYTF
clone_size: .; d_call: .; v_call: TRBV7-2; cdr3_length: 15; j_call: TRBJ1-5; cdr3_nt: TGTGCCAGCAGCTTGCTAGGAATCGGCAATCAGCCCCAGCATTTT; cdr3_aa: CASSLLGIGNQPQHF
clone_size: .; d_call: .; v_call: TRBV5-1; cdr3_length: 13; j_call: TRBJ1-5; cdr3_nt: TGCGCCAGCAGCTCGGGGGACAATCAGCCCCAGCATTTT; cdr3_aa: CASSSGDNQPQHF
clone_size: .; d_call: .; v_call: TRBV3-1/TRBV3-2; cdr3_length: 16; j_call: TRBJ2-5; cdr3_nt: TGTGCCAGCAGCCAACGCCGACAGACAGGAGGAGAGACCCAGTACTTC; cdr3_aa: CASSQRRQTGGETQYF
clone_size: once; d_call: TRBD1; v_call: TRBV12-3/TRBV12-4; cdr3_length: 13; j_call: TRBJ1-1; cdr3_nt: TGTGCCAGCAGTAGGGGACAGGGCACTGAAGCTTTCTTT; cdr3_aa: CASSRGQGTEAFF
clone_size: .; d_call: .; v_call: TRBV6-2/TRBV6-3; cdr3_length: 14; j_call: TRBJ1-6; cdr3_nt: TGTGCCAGCAGCCGAGTGACAGGCGGCTCACCCCTCCACTTT; cdr3_aa: CASSRVTGGSPLHF
clone_size: .; d_call: TRBD1; v_call: TRBV27; cdr3_length: 15; j_call: TRBJ1-4; cdr3_nt: TGTGCCAGCAGTCAAGACAGGGCAACTAATGAAAAACTGTTTTTT; cdr3_aa: CASSQDRATNEKLFF
clone_size: .; d_call: .; v_call: TRBV15; cdr3_length: 16; j_call: TRBJ2-7; cdr3_nt: TGTGCCACCAGCAGGGAACAGGGAAGGTATCGGGTCGAGCAGTACTTC; cdr3_aa: CATSREQGRYRVEQYF
clone_size: once; d_call: TRBD2; v_call: TRBV5-1; cdr3_length: 15; j_call: TRBJ2-7; cdr3_nt: TGCGCCAGCAGCTTCGGGCGAGCGGGGTTGGACGAGCAGTACTTC; cdr3_aa: CASSFGRAGLDEQYF
clone_size: few; d_call: TRBD1; v_call: TRBV19; cdr3_length: 16; j_call: TRBJ1-6; cdr3_nt: TGTGCCAGTAGTATAGAGCAAGGGACAGGGGGCTCACCCCTCCACTTT; cdr3_aa: CASSIEQGTGGSPLHF
clone_size: .; d_call: TRBD2; v_call: TRBV9; cdr3_length: 15; j_call: TRBJ2-5; cdr3_nt: TGTGCCAGCAGCGTAGGGGGGAGGGTTCAAGAGACCCAGTACTTC; cdr3_aa: CASSVGGRVQETQYF
clone_size: once; d_call: TRBD1; v_call: TRBV7-2; cdr3_length: 15; j_call: TRBJ1-4; cdr3_nt: TGTGCCAGCAGCCGGAGGACAGGGATTGAGGAAAAACTGTTTTTT; cdr3_aa: CASSRRTGIEEKLFF
clone_size: .; d_call: .; v_call: TRBV5-4; cdr3_length: 15; j_call: TRBJ2-3; cdr3_nt: TGTGCCAGCAGATCCTCCAAGCCGCCGGGAGATACGCAGTATTTT; cdr3_aa: CASRSSKPPGDTQYF
clone_size: .; d_call: .; v_call: TRBV7-9; cdr3_length: 11; j_call: TRBJ1-4; cdr3_nt: TGTGCCAGCAGCCGAGATCCCAAACTGTTTTTT; cdr3_aa: CASSRDPKLFF
clone_size: .; d_call: .; v_call: TRBV5-1; cdr3_length: 13; j_call: TRBJ1-2; cdr3_nt: TGCGCCAGCAATCCCGACAGTAACTATGGCTACACCTTC; cdr3_aa: CASNPDSNYGYTF
clone_size: once; d_call: TRBD1; v_call: TRBV7-2; cdr3_length: 16; j_call: TRBJ2-5; cdr3_nt: TGTGCCAGCAGCCTCGCCGGGACAGGGGGCCAGGAGACCCAGTACTTC; cdr3_aa: CASSLAGTGGQETQYF
clone_size: .; d_call: .; v_call: TRBV5-1; cdr3_length: 15; j_call: TRBJ2-5; cdr3_nt: TGCGCCAGCAGCCCCGGGTCATTTGCGGGGGAGACCCAGTACTTC; cdr3_aa: CASSPGSFAGETQYF
clone_size: few; d_call: .; v_call: TRBV6-2/TRBV6-3; cdr3_length: 13; j_call: TRBJ1-5; cdr3_nt: TGTGCCAGCAGTTACTCAAGGGGTCAGCCCCAGCATTTT; cdr3_aa: CASSYSRGQPQHF
clone_size: once; d_call: .; v_call: TRBV11-2; cdr3_length: 17; j_call: TRBJ2-1; cdr3_nt: TGTGCCAGCAGCTTAGACCCGCCCGGGAGCTTTTACAATGAGCAGTTCTTC; cdr3_aa: CASSLDPPGSFYNEQFF
clone_size: .; d_call: .; v_call: TRBV12-3/TRBV12-4; cdr3_length: 12; j_call: TRBJ1-6; cdr3_nt: TGTGCCAGCAGTTTCGGTAATTCACCCCTCCACTTT; cdr3_aa: CASSFGNSPLHF
clone_size: .; d_call: .; v_call: TRBV30; cdr3_length: 13; j_call: TRBJ1-3; cdr3_nt: TGTGCCTGGAGTCGTGGGGAGGAAAACACCATATATTTT; cdr3_aa: CAWSRGEENTIYF
clone_size: .; d_call: TRBD1; v_call: TRBV20-1; cdr3_length: 14; j_call: TRBJ1-3; cdr3_nt: TGCAGTGCTAGTAGGGGGCGAACTGGAAACACCATATATTTT; cdr3_aa: CSASRGRTGNTIYF
clone_size: .; d_call: .; v_call: TRBV30; cdr3_length: 13; j_call: TRBJ1-1; cdr3_nt: TGTGCCTGGAGAAGCGGGTTGAACACTGAAGCTTTCTTT; cdr3_aa: CAWRSGLNTEAFF
clone_size: .; d_call: .; v_call: TRBV12-3/TRBV12-4; cdr3_length: 13; j_call: TRBJ1-2; cdr3_nt: TGTGCCAGCAGTTTGGGCAGCCACTATGGCTACACCTTC; cdr3_aa: CASSLGSHYGYTF
clone_size: .; d_call: .; v_call: TRBV7-2; cdr3_length: 15; j_call: TRBJ1-5; cdr3_nt: TGTGCCAGCAGCTTAGTGGCAGGGGGCAATCAGCCCCAGCATTTT; cdr3_aa: CASSLVAGGNQPQHF
clone_size: .; d_call: TRBD1; v_call: TRBV4-3; cdr3_length: 15; j_call: TRBJ1-1; cdr3_nt: TGCGCCAGCAGCCAAGAGGGGACAGGTTCTGCTGAAGCTTTCTTT; cdr3_aa: CASSQEGTGSAEAFF
clone_size: .; d_call: .; v_call: TRBV5-6; cdr3_length: 17; j_call: TRBJ2-3; cdr3_nt: TGTGCCAGCAGCTTGGCCCGGGACTGGGGTGGGGCAGATACGCAGTATTTT; cdr3_aa: CASSLARDWGGADTQYF
clone_size: once; d_call: .; v_call: TRBV30; cdr3_length: 11; j_call: TRBJ1-6; cdr3_nt: TGTGCCTGGAGGACAGCGGGCCCCCTCCACTTT; cdr3_aa: CAWRTAGPLHF
clone_size: .; d_call: .; v_call: TRBV3-1/TRBV3-2; cdr3_length: 13; j_call: TRBJ2-1; cdr3_nt: TGTGCCAGCAGCCCGACATCATACAATGAGCAGTTCTTC; cdr3_aa: CASSPTSYNEQFF
clone_size: .; d_call: TRBD2; v_call: TRBV23-1; cdr3_length: 16; j_call: TRBJ2-5; cdr3_nt: TGCGCCAGCAGCCTCCGACTAGCGGGAGAGTCAGAGACCCAGTACTTC; cdr3_aa: CASSLRLAGESETQYF
clone_size: .; d_call: .; v_call: TRBV7-2; cdr3_length: 14; j_call: TRBJ1-2; cdr3_nt: TGTGCCAGCAGCCATGGGGCGGCTAACTATGGCTACACCTTC; cdr3_aa: CASSHGAANYGYTF
clone_size: .; d_call: .; v_call: TRBV5-1; cdr3_length: 16; j_call: TRBJ2-2; cdr3_nt: TGCGCCAGCAGCCGGGAGATCGGGGGGAACACCGGGGAGCTGTTTTTT; cdr3_aa: CASSREIGGNTGELFF
clone_size: .; d_call: .; v_call: TRBV19; cdr3_length: 17; j_call: TRBJ2-2; cdr3_nt: TGTGCCAGTAGCGATCCGAGAGGGCGTCGAAACACCGGGGAGCTGTTTTTT; cdr3_aa: CASSDPRGRRNTGELFF
clone_size: .; d_call: TRBD1; v_call: TRBV2; cdr3_length: 12; j_call: TRBJ1-4; cdr3_nt: TGTGCCAGCAGGGACAGGAATGAAAAACTGTTTTTT; cdr3_aa: CASRDRNEKLFF
clone_size: .; d_call: TRBD1; v_call: TRBV2; cdr3_length: 11; j_call: TRBJ1-1; cdr3_nt: TGTGCCAGCGGGCAGGGGGCGAGGGCTTTCTTT; cdr3_aa: CASGQGARAFF
clone_size: .; d_call: TRBD1; v_call: TRBV7-8; cdr3_length: 13; j_call: TRBJ2-7; cdr3_nt: TGTGCCAGCAGCTGGGACAGGGAAGGCGAGCAGTACTTC; cdr3_aa: CASSWDREGEQYF
clone_size: once; d_call: .; v_call: TRBV11-3; cdr3_length: 13; j_call: TRBJ2-2; cdr3_nt: TGTGCCAGCAGCTTTGGAGGCACCGGGGAGCTGTTTTTT; cdr3_aa: CASSFGGTGELFF
clone_size: .; d_call: .; v_call: TRBV5-6; cdr3_length: 11; j_call: TRBJ1-4; cdr3_nt: TGTGCCAGCAGCTCAGGGGAAAAACTGTTTTTT; cdr3_aa: CASSSGEKLFF
clone_size: .; d_call: TRBD1; v_call: TRBV30; cdr3_length: 14; j_call: TRBJ2-5; cdr3_nt: TGTGCCTGGAGTTTGACAGGGCCCCAAGAGACCCAGTACTTC; cdr3_aa: CAWSLTGPQETQYF
clone_size: .; d_call: .; v_call: TRBV5-4; cdr3_length: 13; j_call: TRBJ2-1; cdr3_nt: TGTGCCAGCAGCCCCCCAGGAGGCAATGAGCAGTTCTTC; cdr3_aa: CASSPPGGNEQFF
clone_size: .; d_call: TRBD1; v_call: TRBV5-1; cdr3_length: 17; j_call: TRBJ2-2; cdr3_nt: TGCGCCAGCAGCCGGACAGGGGGCCAAGAGGACACCGGGGAGCTGTTTTTT; cdr3_aa: CASSRTGGQEDTGELFF
clone_size: .; d_call: TRBD1; v_call: TRBV28; cdr3_length: 15; j_call: TRBJ1-1; cdr3_nt: TGTGCCAGCAGTTGGGCCAGGGGGCAAACCACTGAAGCTTTCTTT; cdr3_aa: CASSWARGQTTEAFF
clone_size: .; d_call: TRBD2; v_call: TRBV20-1; cdr3_length: 17; j_call: TRBJ2-3; cdr3_nt: TGCAGTGCTAGTCCACTAGCGGGAGGTGTTGGCACAGATACGCAGTATTTT; cdr3_aa: CSASPLAGGVGTDTQYF
clone_size: .; d_call: .; v_call: TRBV13; cdr3_length: 14; j_call: TRBJ2-3; cdr3_nt: TGTGCCAGCAGCCCCCAAAGGGGCCCAGATACGCAGTATTTT; cdr3_aa: CASSPQRGPDTQYF
clone_size: .; d_call: TRBD1; v_call: TRBV6-6; cdr3_length: 15; j_call: TRBJ2-7; cdr3_nt: TGTGCCAGCAGCCCCACGGGACAGCCATACGGGGAGCAGTACTTC; cdr3_aa: CASSPTGQPYGEQYF
clone_size: .; d_call: TRBD1; v_call: TRBV15; cdr3_length: 16; j_call: TRBJ1-6; cdr3_nt: TGTGCCACCAGCAGAGAACCAGGGGGCATTTATTCACCCCTCCACTTT; cdr3_aa: CATSREPGGIYSPLHF
clone_size: .; d_call: .; v_call: TRBV10-1; cdr3_length: 13; j_call: TRBJ2-7; cdr3_nt: TGCGCCAGCAAGGTCGGGAGTCCCTACGAGCAGTACTTC; cdr3_aa: CASKVGSPYEQYF
clone_size: .; d_call: .; v_call: TRBV6-5; cdr3_length: 12; j_call: TRBJ1-1; cdr3_nt: TGTGCCAGCAGTCCATCCGGGACAGAAGCTTTCTTT; cdr3_aa: CASSPSGTEAFF
clone_size: .; d_call: TRBD1; v_call: TRBV27; cdr3_length: 16; j_call: TRBJ1-4; cdr3_nt: TGTGCCAGCAGTTTATCGAAGGGACAGCCGGGTGAAAAACTGTTTTTT; cdr3_aa: CASSLSKGQPGEKLFF
clone_size: .; d_call: .; v_call: TRBV11-2; cdr3_length: 13; j_call: TRBJ1-5; cdr3_nt: TGTGCCAGCAGCTTAGATCGGGATCAGCCCCAGCATTTT; cdr3_aa: CASSLDRDQPQHF
clone_size: .; d_call: .; v_call: TRBV10-3; cdr3_length: 14; j_call: TRBJ1-2; cdr3_nt: TGTGCCATCAGTGACCCGGTCCAGGGCTATGGCTACACCTTC; cdr3_aa: CAISDPVQGYGYTF
clone_size: once; d_call: .; v_call: TRBV10-3; cdr3_length: 14; j_call: TRBJ1-5; cdr3_nt: TGTGCCATCAGCAGAGGTTCAGGGGATCAGCCCCAGCATTTT; cdr3_aa: CAISRGSGDQPQHF